These T cell receptor beta chains were read from a single sample in a study of CD8 T cells in ankylosing spondylitis. One entry per CDR3 protein, called by TCRdb with MiXCR from the 5' RACE reads. The sample lists approximately 540,000 distinct CDR3 sequences, approximately 12% occurring once. Sequenced input: blood, either unsorted or a sorted T cell fraction (not recorded which). These receptors all come from a male donor with ankylosing spondylitis. The CDR3 runs from the conserved cysteine through the conserved F or W. The D gene is left open where the match is weak. Some rows have no size entry. The others give once, few or many, or a class for an expanded clone.

clone_size,d_call,v_call,j_call,cdr3_nt,cdr3_aa
few,NA,TRBV29-1,TRBJ1-1,TGCAGCGTTGAAATTTCGACGGTATACACTGAAGCTTTCTTT,CSVEISTVYTEAFF
few,TRBD2,TRBV6-2/TRBV6-3,TRBJ2-1,TGTGCCAGCAGCCCCCCTAGCGGGAGTTTCATCTACAACAATGAGCAGTTCTTC,CASSPPSGSFIYNNEQFF
NA,NA,TRBV7-9,TRBJ2-1,TGTGCCAGCAGACAGGAGGGTGAGCAGTTCTTC,CASRQEGEQFF
NA,NA,TRBV29-1,TRBJ1-2,TGCAGCGTTGGGAGGGGGAATGAAGGCTACACCTTC,CSVGRGNEGYTF
NA,TRBD2,TRBV20-1,TRBJ2-1,TGCAGTGCTAGACCCGGGACTAGCGCGTACAATGAGCAGTTCTTC,CSARPGTSAYNEQFF
NA,NA,TRBV30,TRBJ1-5,TGTGCCTGGGACGACAGACCCGATCAGCCCCAGCATTTT,CAWDDRPDQPQHF
NA,NA,TRBV24-1,TRBJ2-2,TGTGCCACCAGTGACGGAAGGGTGATAACCGGGGAGCTGTTTTTT,CATSDGRVITGELFF
many,TRBD1,TRBV7-2,TRBJ1-5,TGTGCCAGCAGCACCCCGGACAGGGGCGCCCAGCCCCAGCATTTT,CASSTPDRGAQPQHF
NA,TRBD2,TRBV10-3,TRBJ2-2,TGTGCCATCGCGGCTAGCGGGACTAACACCGGGGAGCTGTTTTTT,CAIAASGTNTGELFF
many,NA,TRBV5-1,TRBJ1-1,TGCGCCAGCAGCTGGGCAGGCATGAACACTGAAGCTTTCTTT,CASSWAGMNTEAFF
few,NA,TRBV20-1,TRBJ1-1,TGCAGTGCTAGAGACCGGACAGCGGGCGACACTGAAGCTTTCTTT,CSARDRTAGDTEAFF
many,NA,TRBV20-1,TRBJ1-5,TGCAGTGCTACTAGGACAGTCAATCAGCCCCAGCATTTT,CSATRTVNQPQHF
NA,TRBD2,TRBV7-2,TRBJ2-2,TGTGCCAGCAGCTTATCCGGGAGGGCCTACACCGGGGAGCTGTTTTTT,CASSLSGRAYTGELFF
NA,NA,TRBV12-3/TRBV12-4,TRBJ2-2,TGTGCCAGCAGTCTAAGGCGGGGAGCGAACACCGGGGAGCTGTTTTTT,CASSLRRGANTGELFF
NA,NA,TRBV12-3/TRBV12-4,TRBJ2-7,TGTGCCAGCAGGACAGGCTACGAGCAGTACTTC,CASRTGYEQYF
few,NA,TRBV4-2,TRBJ2-2,TGTGCCACAAGAAGGGAGAACACCGGGGAGCTGTTTTTT,CATRRENTGELFF
few,TRBD2,TRBV20-1,TRBJ2-3,TGCAGTGCCGCCTCAGGACTAGCGGAGGTGGGGGCAGATACGCAGTATTTT,CSAASGLAEVGADTQYF
NA,NA,TRBV6-1,TRBJ1-1,TGTGCCAGCAGGCAGGTGAACACTGAAGCTTTCTTT,CASRQVNTEAFF
few,TRBD2,TRBV9,TRBJ2-1,TGTGCCAGCAGCGTACTCGGGACTAGCAGCTCCTACAATGAGCAGTTCTTC,CASSVLGTSSSYNEQFF
NA,TRBD1,TRBV20-1,TRBJ1-1,TGCAGTGCTAGAGCTATGGACAGGGGAAACACTGAAGCTTTCTTT,CSARAMDRGNTEAFF
few,NA,TRBV30,TRBJ2-6,TGTGCCCTCGGGGGCTCTGGGGCCAACGTCCTGACTTTC,CALGGSGANVLTF
NA,TRBD1,TRBV18,TRBJ1-3,TGTGCCAGCTCACCACCTAACAGGGGAGGAAACACCATATATTTT,CASSPPNRGGNTIYF
few,TRBD1,TRBV29-1,TRBJ1-6,TGCAGCGTCCAACAGGGGACAAATAATTCACCCCTCCACTTT,CSVQQGTNNSPLHF
NA,TRBD1,TRBV20-1,TRBJ2-7,TGCAGTGCTAGAGCAGGGGGCGACGAGCAGTACTTC,CSARAGGDEQYF
NA,NA,TRBV29-1,TRBJ2-3,TGCAGCTCAGGGCAGCTCGCAGATACGCAGTATTTT,CSSGQLADTQYF
many,NA,TRBV20-1,TRBJ2-7,TGCAGTGCTAGGGATTCTAGCGTTGTCTACGAGCAGTACTTC,CSARDSSVVYEQYF
many,NA,TRBV20-1,TRBJ2-1,TGCAGTGCTAGCACCACATTCTGGGCGACACACAATGAGCAGTTCTTC,CSASTTFWATHNEQFF
few,TRBD1,TRBV5-1,TRBJ2-1,TGCGCCAGCAGCTTAGGGACAGGGAATATCCATGAGCAGTTCTTC,CASSLGTGNIHEQFF
few,NA,TRBV20-1,TRBJ2-5,TGCAGTGCTACCCTTGCGGGGGCAAGGCAGCAAGAGACCCAGTACTTC,CSATLAGARQQETQYF
NA,NA,TRBV11-3,TRBJ2-1,TGTGCCAGCAGCTTAGGAGGAAGAGCCAACAATGAGCAGTTCTTC,CASSLGGRANNEQFF
few,NA,TRBV6-1,TRBJ1-2,TGTGCCAGCAGTACCAGTCAGTTGCCTGGCTACACCTTC,CASSTSQLPGYTF
few,NA,TRBV11-3,TRBJ1-1,TGTGCCAGCACCCTGGGGGCGCAGAACACTGAAGCTTTCTTT,CASTLGAQNTEAFF
NA,NA,TRBV11-2,TRBJ2-5,TGTGCCAGCAGCTTGAGGCGAGGGGCCAGAGAGGGTCAAGAGACCCAGTACTTC,CASSLRRGAREGQETQYF
NA,TRBD2,TRBV27,TRBJ2-7,TGTGCCAGCAGGCTTAGGTCGGGGGGTGCCCCCTACGAGCAGTACTTC,CASRLRSGGAPYEQYF
NA,NA,TRBV7-8,TRBJ2-1,TGTGCCAGCACCGAGCAGCGGGCCTACAATGAGCAGTTCTTC,CASTEQRAYNEQFF
NA,TRBD1,TRBV18,TRBJ1-5,TGTGCCAGCTCACCGGGACAGGTCGGGGCCTCCAATCAGCCCCAGCATTTT,CASSPGQVGASNQPQHF
many,TRBD2,TRBV24-1,TRBJ2-1,TGTGCCACCAGTGATCCACTCCAGCGGGAGGGCCAAAATGAGCAGTTCTTC,CATSDPLQREGQNEQFF
NA,NA,TRBV6-1,TRBJ1-5,TGTGCCAGCAGCTCCCGGAGTAGCAATCAGCCCCAGCATTTT,CASSSRSSNQPQHF
few,NA,TRBV5-5,TRBJ2-7,TGTGCCAGCAGCTTGTGGGCGGCATTCCGACCCTACGAGCAGTACTTC,CASSLWAAFRPYEQYF
NA,NA,TRBV20-1,TRBJ2-3,TGCAGTGCCCGATGGGGGTCGGATACGCAGTATTTT,CSARWGSDTQYF
NA,TRBD2,TRBV5-1,TRBJ2-3,TGCGCCAGCAGCGGGGGATTCGTAGCGGGAGCAAGGGATACGCAGTATTTT,CASSGGFVAGARDTQYF
few,TRBD2,TRBV7-6,TRBJ2-2,TGTGCCAGCAGCTTATGGAGCGGGACCATACGAAGCACCGGGGAGCTGTTTTTT,CASSLWSGTIRSTGELFF
NA,NA,TRBV10-3,TRBJ1-2,TGTGCCATCAGTGAGTCTGAGGGAATTGATGGCTACACCTTC,CAISESEGIDGYTF
NA,NA,TRBV2,TRBJ2-1,TGTGCCAGCAGCCCGGTTGGGGAGCAGTTCTTC,CASSPVGEQFF
NA,TRBD2,TRBV20-1,TRBJ2-2,TGCAGTGCTAAAAGGGGAGGGGAGACCGGGGAGCTGTTTTTT,CSAKRGGETGELFF
NA,TRBD1,TRBV20-1,TRBJ1-4,TGCAGTGCTCCTCAGGGGGGGGCAGTAACTAATGAAAAACTGTTTTTT,CSAPQGGAVTNEKLFF
many,TRBD1,TRBV12-3/TRBV12-4,TRBJ2-1,TGTGCCAGCAGTTTCCCCGCCCCGCGGACAGGGAGGAATGAGCAGTTCTTC,CASSFPAPRTGRNEQFF
few,NA,TRBV11-2,TRBJ2-1,TGTGCCAGCAAAAGCGGAAATGAGCAGTTCTTC,CASKSGNEQFF
NA,NA,TRBV11-3,TRBJ1-1,TGTGCCAGCACCTTAACCGGGACAAGGAACACTGAAGCTTTCTTT,CASTLTGTRNTEAFF
NA,TRBD2,TRBV7-6,TRBJ2-1,TGTGCCAGCAGCTCCATCCGGAGATGGGGACTAGCGAGCTCCTACAATGAGCAGTTCTTC,CASSSIRRWGLASSYNEQFF
NA,NA,TRBV5-1,TRBJ1-6,TGCGCCAGCAGCTCTATTGGGTCGGATTCACCCCTCCACTTT,CASSSIGSDSPLHF
few,TRBD1,TRBV7-9,TRBJ1-1,TGTGCCAGCAGCTTGGACAGGGATGGAAACACTGAAGCTTTCTTT,CASSLDRDGNTEAFF
NA,NA,TRBV12-3/TRBV12-4,TRBJ1-6,TGTGCCAGCAGTTTAAAAGTTTCACCCCTCCACTTT,CASSLKVSPLHF
few,NA,TRBV4-1,TRBJ1-2,TGCGCCAGCAGCCAAGCTTCTAACTATGGCTACACCTTC,CASSQASNYGYTF
few,NA,TRBV25-1,TRBJ1-2,TGTGCCAGCAGTTTCCCAGGGGCGGACGGCTACACCTTC,CASSFPGADGYTF
many,NA,TRBV2,TRBJ1-3,TGTGCCAGCAGGGACAAGAGGTCTGGAAACACCATATATTTT,CASRDKRSGNTIYF
few,NA,TRBV9,TRBJ2-1,TGTGCCAGCAGCGTCGGACCCGGGGGCTACAATGAGCAGTTCTTC,CASSVGPGGYNEQFF
few,TRBD1,TRBV11-2,TRBJ1-2,TGTGCCAGCAGCTCTCAGGGGGCTCCCTATGGCTACACCTTC,CASSSQGAPYGYTF
NA,TRBD1,TRBV3-1,TRBJ1-1,TGTGCCAGCAGCCCTGGGACAGGGGGCATGGACACTGAAGCTTTCTTT,CASSPGTGGMDTEAFF
few,TRBD1,TRBV20-1,TRBJ1-2,TGCAGGGGCGAGGACAGGGGCTATGGCTACACCTTC,CRGEDRGYGYTF